This TCR beta chain was sequenced during a study of control samples from healthy donors and cancer patients (dated by TCRdb to 2018 to 2021). Remarks on this clone: Its antigen has not been determined. Base-call qualities are not available, and no considerably larger clone is one nucleotide away.

The CDR3 numbers 18 residues from cysteine through phenylalanine. The CDR3 DNA has 54 bases and is translated from base 1. The germline V end is reduced by 4 bases and the J end by 3 bases; junction bases left unmatched: 14. CDR1 SGHDT and CDR2 YYEEEE were looked up in the germline V gene. The library was obtained by the immunoSEQ multiplex PCR assay. The source is immuneACCESS, and TCRdb retained only in-frame sequences with V and J called. Part of the clones is not carried over; for the studies checked, unresolved V genes explain less than half of this, and the remainder is unexplained. For this sample the table gives some 150,000 clones, of which around 95% were detected only once. The ten largest clones capture 4.1% of the sample.

The origin of this receptor is a woman aged 60-75 years in good health. The chain is encoded by TRBV5-6 joined to TRBJ1-4; a stretch of 8 junction bases matches TRBD1. Sequencing was done on a sample of blood. The DNA sequence is TGTGCCAGCAGCCCCGGGACAGGCCCAATCGGATCTAATGAAAAACTGTTTTTT. Its protein product is CASSPGTGPIGSNEKLFF.